These 17 T cell receptor beta chains were all obtained from the same sample, sequenced in a study of Graves' ophthalmopathy and Graves' hyperthyroidism. Amplification from RNA transcripts yielded the TCR beta CDR3 regions. After a first-round RT-PCR with HTBI primers, a second-round multiplex PCR was run. One entry per CDR3 protein results from TCRdb running MiXCR on the multiplex PCR reads. The data contain 600,000 to 700,000 distinct CDR3 sequences, roughly two fifths of them singletons. Sequencing used peripheral blood. The source of these receptors is an adult man with Graves' ophthalmopathy.

The table lists this clonotype with many counts. The chain employs TRBV15 and TRBJ2-7, with D tentatively TRBD1 or TRBD2 (5 bases each). The CDR3 has 15 residues. From germline, CDR1 is LNHNV and CDR2 YYDKDF (reference sequence). Trimming removed 2 bases at V and 2 bases at J, with 13 bases between. In DNA, the CDR3 is TGTGCCACCAGCAGAAAAATAGGGGACCCCTACGAGCAGTACTTC. It encodes CATSRKIGDPYEQYF.

The sample holds many counts of this clonotype. This chain connects TRBV5-6 to TRBJ1-1, with D possibly matching TRBD1 (5 bases). This CDR3 comprises 14 residues. Germline V lookup: CDR1 SGHDT, CDR2 YYEEEE. V was shortened by 3 bases and J by 5 bases, with 14 bases between the two germline ends. For the CDR3, the DNA is TGTGCCAGCAGCTATCGGAGGGGCTGGACTGAAGCTTTCTTT. Translated, it gives CASSYRRGWTEAFF.

This clonotype was recorded at least ten times. The chain combines TRBV10-3 with TRBJ2-5; TRBD2 matches at 7 bases. The CDR3 is made up of 12 amino acids. Per the germline V gene, CDR1 is ENHRY and CDR2 is SYGVKD. V gave up 6 bases and J gave up 4 bases; unmatched junction bases: 2. CDR3 nucleotide sequence: TGTGCCATCAGCAGGGAGGGAGAGACCCAGTACTTC. It translates to CAISREGETQYF.

J is TRBJ1-6 and V is TRBV10-3, with 7 positions matching TRBD1. V lost 2 bases, J lost 8 bases, and 9 bases stayed unmatched. The CDR3 sequence is 16 residues long. The germline gives CDR1 ENHRY, CDR2 SYGVKD. The DNA for the CDR3 is TGTGCCATCAGTGAGCCCGCTGGGCAGGGGGATTCACCCCTCCACTTT. Protein product: CAISEPAGQGDSPLHF.

Note on this clonotype: This may be a read error: a much more frequent sequence differs by one nucleotide. CDR3 in DNA: TGTGCCAGTAGTATTGGCAGGAAAAAAGAGACCCAGTACTTC. Its translation is CASSIGRKKETQYF. The chain joins TRBV19 to TRBJ2-5; unclear D gene. Trimming took 3 bases from V and 3 from J, leaving 11 bases between them. The CDR3 covers 14 residues. From germline, CDR1 is LNHDA and CDR2 SQIVND (reference sequence).

Regarding this clonotype: One base away lies a much larger clone, so this may be a sequencing read error. The rearrangement joins TRBV10-3 to TRBJ2-2; D is possibly TRBD2 (5 bases). There are 13 residues in the CDR3. Germline V gene sequence: CDR1 ENHRY, CDR2 SYGVKD. CDR3 sequence (DNA): TGTGCCAGCACTAGGACGAACACCAGGGAGCTGTTTTTT. Its translation is CASTRTNTRELFF.

This clonotype was counted only a few times. At one of its ends the junction is not consistent with the germline gene, which may arise from a read error. The V gene is TRBV10-3, the J gene TRBJ2-7, with D unresolved. From germline, CDR1 is ENHRY and CDR2 SYGVKD. This CDR3 has 13 amino acids. As DNA, the CDR3 is TGTGCCAGCAGTTACGGGCAGGAGTACGAGCAGTACTTC. This translates into CASSYGQEYEQYF.

This CDR3 is CASSLLGANTGELFF. CDR3 DNA: TGCGCCAGCAGCTTGCTAGGGGCGAACACCGGGGAGCTGTTTTTT. This chain joins TRBV5-1 and TRBJ2-2, with D maybe TRBD1 (5 bases). Germline CDR1 SGHRS, CDR2 YFSETQ. The CDR3 is made up of 15 amino acids. Trimming took 1 base from V and 0 from J, leaving 7 bases between them.

The rearrangement uses TRBV10-3 and TRBJ1-1; a weak D match, TRBD1 (5 bases). The V end lost 6 bases, the J end lost 8 bases, and 16 bases lay between the germline ends. CDR1 and CDR2 from the germline V gene are ENHRY and SYGVKD. This CDR3 has 13 residues. The CDR3 DNA sequence: TGTGCCATCAGCCAACAGGAACGGACCGAAGCTTTCTTT. As protein: CAISQQERTEAFF.

This clonotype was found a few times. V and J are TRBV19 and TRBJ1-1; a weak D match, TRBD1 (6 bases). Trimming removed 4 bases at V and 0 bases at J, with 18 bases between. This CDR3 spans 17 amino acids. Germline V gene data show CDR1 as LNHDA and CDR2 as SQIVND (reference sequence). CDR3 nucleotides: TGTGCCAGTAGTACTCGGGGGCATGGAATCATGAACACTGAAGCTTTCTTT. It yields the protein CASSTRGHGIMNTEAFF.

The J gene is TRBJ1-1, the V gene TRBV9, with a tentative D call TRBD1 (6 bases). Trimming stripped 4 bases from V and 1 base from J, with 20 bases between. The CDR3 is 17 amino acids. Germline lookup yields CDR1 SGDLS and CDR2 YYNGEE. The CDR3 sequence is CASSPTGTPQGNTEAFF. The DNA for the CDR3 is TGTGCCAGCAGCCCAACCGGGACCCCACAGGGGAACACTGAAGCTTTCTTT.

This clonotype was detected ten times or more. This chain links TRBV7-9 with TRBJ1-2, with 7 bases lining up with TRBD1. Germline CDR1 and CDR2: SEHNR and FQNEAQ (reference sequence). The CDR3 is made up of 11 amino acids. Trimming cost V 8 bases and J 6 bases; bases outside gene matches: 3. The CDR3: CASQDRDGYTF. CDR3 coding DNA: TGTGCCAGCCAAGACAGGGATGGCTACACCTTC.

This clonotype showed up many times. The chain is built from TRBV4-3 and TRBJ1-5; no reliable D call. Trimming removed 1 base from V and 3 bases from J, with 7 bases in between. Per germline, CDR1 LGHNA and CDR2 YSLEER. The CDR3 has 14 amino acids. The CDR3 DNA reads TGCGCCAGCAGCCAAGGACACACCAATCAGCCCCAGCATTTT. It translates to CASSQGHTNQPQHF.

The gene calls are TRBV4-3 and TRBJ1-2, with 7 bases identical to TRBD1. Germline V CDR1 and CDR2: LGHNA, YSLEER. The CDR3 runs 14 residues. Losses at the gene ends were 1 base for V and 6 bases for J; bases not matched to a gene: 5. CDR3 region: CASSQVQGFHGYTF. In nucleotides, the CDR3 is TGCGCCAGCAGCCAAGTACAGGGGTTTCATGGCTACACCTTC.

This clonotype came up many times. This CDR3 reads CASSPLGSGTEAFF. The DNA of the CDR3 is TGTGCCAGCAGCCCTCTGGGGTCGGGGACTGAAGCTTTCTTT. The chain uses TRBV9 and TRBJ1-1; D remains ambiguous. Germline CDR1 SGDLS, CDR2 YYNGEE. V was clipped by 4 bases and J by 5 bases, with 15 bases between them. This CDR3 spans 14 amino acids.

This rearrangement joins TRBV10-3 to TRBJ2-6; D may be TRBD2 (5 bases). This CDR3 contains 14 residues. Germline-derived CDR1 and CDR2 are ENHRY and SYGVKD. V was pared by 10 bases and J by 4 bases, with 14 bases between. The CDR3 spells CATSGSTGANVLTF. The CDR3 region has the DNA TGTGCCACTAGTGGGAGCACCGGGGCCAACGTCCTGACTTTC.

A few counts support this clonotype. This rearrangement joins TRBV7-9 to TRBJ1-2; possible D gene TRBD1, 5 bases. Germline CDR1 and CDR2: SEHNR and FQNEAQ (reference sequence). The V and J ends lost 5 bases and 4 bases respectively, with 14 bases between them. The CDR3 spans 14 residues. The CDR3 reads CASSQEGAFYGYTF. DNA for the CDR3: TGTGCCAGCAGCCAGGAAGGGGCCTTCTATGGCTACACCTTC.